This note documents a single T cell receptor beta chain sequence. This clonotype has ten or more counts. It lacks a known antigen. No much larger clone is present one base from it, and per-base qualities are unavailable. The library was obtained by multiplex PCR. The sample was run on an Illumina HiSeq 4000. To build TCR beta libraries, CDR3 regions were amplified by Arm-PCR using iRepertoire HTBI primers. PCR products were gel purified before sequencing. The authors' pipeline ran thus. A total of roughly 58 TRBV and about 13 TRBJ segments were identified across samples and were used for gene usage analysis of CDR3 amino acid clonotypes. COPE and FqMerger were used to merge the filtered high-quality paired reads into contigs. BLAST was used to align contigs to the IMGT TRBV, TRBD and TRBJ reference genes, and CDR3 was defined following IMGT. Any clonotype with a frequency above 0.1% was counted as a highly expanded clone. Shannon entropy was used to measure repertoire diversity, and the Gini coefficient was used to measure V-J evenness. A clonotype was considered public if more than one individual shared it. The raw public reads went through TCRdb reprocessing: fastp at Q25, MiXCR clone calling, in-frame beta chains kept. Each CDR3 protein gets just one entry, which takes the most common genes and DNA from the rows behind it. The V and J calls were determined by TCRdb, not by the authors. The sample profile shows about 400,000 distinct CDR3 sequences; approximately 15% of them were found once. About 8.2% of the sample goes to the ten largest clones.

This entry is derived from a study of regulatory T cells in long-lasting Graves disease (dated by TCRdb to about 2021). Study-wide context: Patients with newly diagnosed Graves' disease had been on antithyroid drugs for under 3 months. The study was registered as a clinical trial and conducted in China. Persistent Graves' disease patients were compared with newly diagnosed Graves' disease patients by peripheral blood TCR sequencing and RNA sequencing. A total of about 35 samples underwent TCR sequencing, from around 13 patients with persistent Graves' disease and approximately 20 patients with newly diagnosed Graves' disease. General findings and caveats noted by the study authors: Preferential use of TRBV28, TRBJ1-2 and TRBJ2-5 was observed in persistent disease, whereas TRBV20-1 and TRBJ2-1 were favored in newly diagnosed disease. Compared with newly diagnosed patients, patients with persistent Graves' disease had lower TCR Shannon entropy and fewer highly expanded clones, which suggests clonal expansion. More public clonotypes were shared among persistent patients (about 2,800) than among newly diagnosed patients (roughly 1,000). The study examined only peripheral blood because the primary lesion, thyroid tissue, could not be accessed. Sequencing and analysis were restricted to the TCR beta chain. As a limitation, the authors acknowledged that the small sample size may reduce accuracy.

The label giving this sample's time point can be read as: newly diagnosed GD, antithyroid drugs for less than 3 months. RNA was extracted from PBMCs in TRIzol for both TCR sequencing and RNA sequencing. Graves' disease was diagnosed according to American Thyroid Association guidelines. Recruitment of patients was carried out at an endocrinology department in Xi'an, China. Each patient gave 8.5 to 9.5 milliliters of peripheral blood, collected in an EDTA anticoagulant tube. Ficoll Paque Plus density gradient separation was used to isolate PBMCs, and no further T cell sorting was done. An Agilent 2100 Bioanalyzer and agarose gel were used to check RNA quality, and a NanoDrop 2000 was used to measure RNA concentration. Relative to germline, V is 7 bases shorter and J is 3 bases shorter, with 13 bases between their ends. The CDR3 has 13 amino acids, counting the end cysteine and phenylalanine. The kept DNA is CDR3 alone, 39 bases in frame from the first base.

A further study also used this sample, focusing on T cells in Graves' hyperthyroidism and ophthalmopathy. As that second study puts it: Stable Graves' hyperthyroidism was defined as the absence of progression to ophthalmopathy over 18 months of follow-up. The hyperthyroidism patients were between 18 and 65 years old and newly diagnosed, with a disease duration of less than 2 months. Exclusion was applied to patients with uncontrolled infections, other autoimmune diseases, pregnancy or lactation. Clinical symptoms, serum thyroxine and TRAb, thyroid ultrasound, and orbital computed tomography formed the basis for the diagnoses. For the first round of RT-PCR on the TCR CDR3, the HTBI primer set was used together with the Qiagen OneStep RT-PCR kit. Most expanded thyroid clonotypes (frequency above 0.001) were also detected in blood, a finding suggesting that blood repertoires may reflect thyroid immune responses. Ophthalmopathy was separated from stable hyperthyroidism by a 13 V-J signature model, with approximately 85% sensitivity and 81% to 82% specificity obtained in cross-validation and 80%/75% obtained in testing. In validation, the model predicted progression to ophthalmopathy a median of about 6.8 months before onset, with about 71% sensitivity and almost 75% specificity. TCR V-J signatures able to tell the groups apart were searched for in a discovery cohort of approximately 95 patients, of whom fewer than 45 had Graves' ophthalmopathy and under 65 had stable Graves' hyperthyroidism. An independent validation cohort of some 18 hyperthyroidism patients and over 15 patients who later progressed to ophthalmopathy tested prospective prediction of ophthalmopathy. The roughly 94 discovery patients were randomly split 7:3 into training and test sets. In addition, the study compared T-cell repertoires in thyroid tissue and in blood from 6 or 7 Graves' hyperthyroidism patients. Once sampling was done, hyperthyroidism patients were given methimazole at a starting dose of 30 mg daily, whereas ophthalmopathy patients were given high-dose intravenous methylprednisolone. The libraries were constructed in a second round of multiplex PCR and then size-selected and purified. The libraries were sequenced on an Illumina HiSeq2000 using paired-end 100 bp reads. SOAPnuke was used to process the raw data, removing reads that contained adapters or uncalled bases, had a mean Phred below 15, or lacked an exact match to the constant primer or identifier. COPE v1.2.5 was used to merge high-quality paired reads, and clonotypes were defined as unique nucleotide sequences. MiTCR v1.1 was used to align clonotypes to the IMGT TRBV, TRBD and TRBJ reference segments. The analysis was restricted to V-J combinations with a frequency above 0.0001, which together covered just over 98% of the repertoires. A TCS score was defined as the ratio of F50 (clonal expansion) to E x V (chaos), with BLOSUM62-based TCRdist applied between CDR3 peptides within each V-J. Welch's t-statistics and random forest reduced 500 to 550 V-J features to fewer than 15, which were used in a naive Bayes classifier (R e1071). No statistical method was used to fix the sample size in advance, and group allocation was not hidden from the investigators. The paper describes TCR Vbeta CDR3 sequencing of about 140 peripheral blood samples, made up of 43 ophthalmopathy patients, approximately 73 hyperthyroidism patients and 17 progressor patients.

The TCR originated in a woman in her forties with Graves disease. Donor details come from another sample of the same person, matched by shared clones. The sample in question was peripheral blood mononuclear cells (PBMCs), obtained at new diagnosis, from a patient treated with antithyroid drugs. The chain is assembled from TRBV12-3 or TRBV12-4 and TRBJ2-7, and TRBD1 may be the D gene, going by 6 matching bases. The encoded CDR3 is CASTQGLVYEQYF. The nucleotides read TGTGCCAGCACCCAGGGGCTTGTCTACGAGCAGTACTTC.